The next 25 T cell receptor beta chains were all read from a single sample in a study of cytomegalovirus exposure and HLA in healthy donors. Here immunoSEQ multiplex PCR was the method, and the copy in TCRdb shows in-frame clones only, minus some. The table has 100,000 to 120,000 clones, approximately 86% seen once. What was sequenced was PBMCs. Source of these receptors: a woman aged 18-29 years in good health and CMV-seropositive.

This chain joins TRBV12-5 and TRBJ2-7; 13 bases align to TRBD2. The CDR3 has 20 amino acids. V shed 0 bases, J shed 2 bases, and the junction held 13 bases outside the gene matches. The germline V gene encodes CDR1 LGHNT and CDR2 FRNRAP. CDR3 protein: CASGLVLSGLAGPNAYEQYF. In DNA form, the CDR3 reads TGTGCTAGTGGTTTGGTACTTTCGGGACTAGCGGGACCCAATGCCTACGAGCAGTACTTC. The variable domain in full, with the rest retrieved from reference TRBV12-5 and TRBJ2-7, is DARVTQTPRHKVTEMGQEVTMRCQPILGHNTVFWYRQTMMQGLELLAYFRNRAPLDDSGMPKDRFSAEMPDATLATLKIQPSEPRDSAVYFCASGLVLSGLAGPNAYEQYFGPGTRLTVT.

The sample holds one count of this clone. The V and J genes are TRBV14 and TRBJ2-5; 8 bases map to TRBD1. Germline CDR1 reads SGHDN; CDR2 reads FVKESK. CDR3 size: 14 residues. After removal of 4 bases from V and 5 bases from J, the junction contained 6 bases not matched to a gene. This chain's CDR3 is CASSRQGRWETQYF. The CDR3 nucleotides are TGTGCCAGCAGCCGACAGGGGCGATGGGAGACCCAGTACTTC.

The rearrangement links TRBV28 to TRBJ2-7; 11 bases are a match to TRBD2. With 10 bases clipped from V and 4 bases from J, the junction kept 12 bases outside the gene matches. The CDR3 runs 15 residues. In germline, CDR1 is MDHEN, CDR2 SYDVKM. The CDR3 DNA follows: TGTGCCACTAGCCCAGGGACTAGCGGAGAGTACGAGCAGTACTTC. Protein product: CATSPGTSGEYEQYF.

The chain uses TRBV9 and TRBJ1-5; tentative D call: TRBD1 (5 bases). The CDR3 has 15 residues. Germline-derived CDR1 and CDR2 are SGDLS and YYNGEE. V was cut by 3 bases and J by 4 bases, with 14 bases left in between. For the CDR3, the DNA is TGTGCCAGCAGCGGCCCCCCGGGGGGAAATCAGCCCCAGCATTTT. Protein product: CASSGPPGGNQPQHF.

J is TRBJ2-2 and V is TRBV19, with D uncertain. Germline V gene sequence: CDR1 LNHDA, CDR2 SQIVND (reference sequence). The V gene lost 5 bases and the J gene lost 4 bases, with 17 bases spanning the gap. The CDR3 is 16 residues long. DNA of the CDR3: TGTGCCAGTAGTCGACCCGGGTCCCGGAGCACCGGGGAGCTGTTTTTT. Its protein is CASSRPGSRSTGELFF.

This clone was counted a single time. This chain connects TRBV11-2 to TRBJ1-4; D gene uncertain. The CDR3 is made up of 13 amino acids. V was pared by 5 bases and J by 0 bases, with 4 bases between. From germline, CDR1 is SGHAT and CDR2 FQNNGV. The CDR3 bases are TGTGCCAGCAGCCCCTCAACTAATGAAAAACTGTTTTTT. It codes for CASSPSTNEKLFF.

The chain recombines TRBV11-3 with TRBJ1-1; no firm D call. Germline loops: CDR1 SGHNT, CDR2 YENEEA. This CDR3 region has 13 residues. V gave up 5 bases and J gave up 1 base, with 8 bases separating them. The CDR3 loop reads CASSQSGNTEAFF. The CDR3 DNA follows: TGTGCCAGCAGCCAAAGCGGGAACACTGAAGCTTTCTTT.

The chain joins TRBV12-5 to TRBJ1-2; D perhaps matches TRBD1 (5 bases). Germline CDR1 and CDR2: LGHNT and FRNRAP. The V gene lost 4 bases and the J gene lost 6 bases, with 12 bases spanning the gap. CDR3 size: 13 residues. In nucleotides, the CDR3 is TGTGCTAGTGGTTCCCCGGAGGGGAATGGCTACACCTTC. It codes for CASGSPEGNGYTF.

The chain is built from TRBV4-1 and TRBJ1-5; perhaps TRBD1 as D (6 bases). Germline V gene lookup returns CDR1 MGHRA and CDR2 YSYEKL. Trimming cost V 6 bases and J 6 bases, with 12 bases left between them. CDR3 length: 13 amino acids. This CDR3 reads CASSFTGSQPQHF. The CDR3 DNA follows: TGCGCCAGCAGTTTTACAGGGAGTCAGCCCCAGCATTTT.

This chain joins TRBV28 and TRBJ2-6, with 7 bases lining up with TRBD2. With 7 bases clipped from V and 0 bases from J, the junction kept 3 bases outside the gene matches. This CDR3 comprises 15 residues. Germline V gives CDR1 MDHEN, CDR2 SYDVKM. CDR3 sequence (DNA): TGTGCCAGCACCTCGGGGGGCTCTGGGGCCAACGTCCTGACTTTC. This gives the protein CASTSGGSGANVLTF.

A single count supports this clone. The chain couples TRBV7-6 to TRBJ1-1; D is perhaps TRBD1 (5 bases). CDR1 and CDR2 (germline): SGHVS, FNYEAQ. The V gene lost 0 bases and the J gene lost 1 base, with 12 bases spanning the gap. CDR3 length equals 16 residues. CDR3 region: CASSLASAGTNTEAFF. In DNA form, the CDR3 reads TGTGCCAGCAGCTTAGCGTCGGCGGGGACGAACACTGAAGCTTTCTTT.

The rearrangement joins TRBV6-1 to TRBJ2-1; tentatively, D is TRBD2 (5 bases). Germline assignment: CDR1 MNHNS and CDR2 SASEGT. The germline V and J ends were trimmed by 4 bases and 4 bases, with 20 bases remaining between them. The CDR3 has 17 residues. Here the CDR3 reads CASSGGHPTSQYNEQFF. CDR3 nucleotides: TGTGCCAGCAGTGGCGGGCACCCGACCTCGCAGTACAATGAGCAGTTCTTC.

This clone came up a few times. The V and J genes are TRBV27 and TRBJ2-7, with 9 bases identical to TRBD1. J gave up 6 bases and V 6 bases, and 3 bases lay outside the gene matches. There are 12 residues in the CDR3. The germline CDR1 and CDR2 sequences are MNHEY and SMNVEV (reference sequence). As DNA, the CDR3 is TGTGCCAGCAGCACACAGGGGGCCGAGCAGTACTTC. Translating it yields CASSTQGAEQYF.

The chain couples TRBV7-9 to TRBJ2-2, with 9 bases matching TRBD2. The CDR3 sequence is 18 residues long. Germline V CDR1 and CDR2: SEHNR, FQNEAQ (reference sequence). J was trimmed by 0 bases and V by 0 bases; bases with no gene match: 5. The CDR3: CASSLAMGLAANTGELFF. CDR3 DNA sequence: TGTGCCAGCAGCTTAGCGATGGGACTAGCAGCGAACACCGGGGAGCTGTTTTTT.

The rearrangement uses TRBV9 and TRBJ1-6, with a weak D call TRBD1 (5 bases). Trimming took off 0 bases at V and 7 bases at J, with 11 bases between the two ends. CDR1 and CDR2 (germline): SGDLS, YYNGEE. The CDR3 covers 15 residues. The CDR3 nucleotides are TGTGCCAGCAGCGTAGTGGGCAGGGTGAATTCACCCCTCCACTTT. It codes for CASSVVGRVNSPLHF.

V gene TRBV10-3 combines with J gene TRBJ1-1; tentatively, D is TRBD1 (6 bases). Germline assignment: CDR1 ENHRY and CDR2 SYGVKD. V gave up 10 bases and J gave up 1 base, with 28 bases separating them. CDR3 length: 18 amino acids. CDR3 DNA sequence: TGTGCCACGGTCCGAGACCCCACAGGGAGGGTTGCGAACACTGAAGCTTTCTTT. It encodes CATVRDPTGRVANTEAFF.

This chain uses TRBV28 with TRBJ1-1; TRBD1 might be the D (5 bases). Looked up from germline, CDR1 is MDHEN and CDR2 is SYDVKM. The CDR3 runs to 15 residues. Trimming removed 6 bases from V and 1 base from J, with 15 bases in between. This CDR3 reads CASRNQGFRNTEAFF. In nucleotides, the CDR3 is TGTGCCAGCAGAAACCAGGGCTTTAGGAACACTGAAGCTTTCTTT.

The V call is TRBV20-1, the J call TRBJ2-1, with D tentatively TRBD2 (6 bases). Deletions cut 4 bases from V and 10 bases from J, with 8 bases between. The CDR3 loop spans 10 amino acids. Germline V lookup: CDR1 DFQATT, CDR2 SNEGSKA (reference sequence). The CDR3 nucleotides are TGCAGTGCTACTAGCGAAGAGCAGTTCTTC. Protein product: CSATSEEQFF.

The chain combines TRBV7-9 with TRBJ1-2, with 7 bases matching TRBD1. J lost 9 bases, V lost 1 base, and 11 bases had no gene match. This CDR3 has 15 amino acids. Germline V gene lookup returns CDR1 SEHNR and CDR2 FQNEAQ (reference sequence). CDR3 loop: CASSLGMAGGDRYTF. The CDR3 DNA is TGTGCCAGCAGCTTAGGGATGGCAGGGGGTGACCGCTACACCTTC.

This chain joins TRBV28 and TRBJ2-7, with D perhaps matching TRBD1 (6 bases). The CDR3 is 16 amino acids. Germline V lookup: CDR1 MDHEN, CDR2 SYDVKM. The germline V and J ends were trimmed by 2 bases and 2 bases, with 16 bases remaining between them. Written as DNA, the CDR3 is TGTGCCAGCAGTTTAAAATGGGAAGGACAGACCTACGAGCAGTACTTC. This sequence encodes CASSLKWEGQTYEQYF.

The CDR3 coding sequence is TGTGCCAGCAGTTTCATACAGGTCCCCCACGAGCAGTACTTC. This gives the protein CASSFIQVPHEQYF. V usage is TRBV27 and J usage is TRBJ2-7, with D possibly being TRBD1 (5 bases). The CDR3 extends over 14 amino acids. The V and J ends lost 3 bases and 5 bases respectively, with 14 bases between them. CDR1 is MNHEY and CDR2 is SMNVEV in the germline V gene (reference sequence).

The CDR3 region is CASSVGLTQYF. Here the CDR3 DNA reads TGTGCCAGCAGCGTAGGACTTACGCAGTATTTT. The rearrangement joins TRBV9 to TRBJ2-3; no reliable D call. V was pared by 0 bases and J by 8 bases, with 4 bases between. Germline V gives CDR1 SGDLS, CDR2 YYNGEE. CDR3 size: 11 residues.

The V gene is TRBV2, the J gene TRBJ1-5; TRBD1 agrees at 7 bases. This CDR3 is built from 15 residues. From germline, CDR1 is SNHLY and CDR2 FYNNEI. J lost 3 bases, V lost 4 bases, and 6 bases had no gene match. The CDR3 is CASSVGDRYNQPQHF. The CDR3 nucleotides are TGTGCCAGCAGTGTAGGGGACAGATACAATCAGCCCCAGCATTTT. Looking up the rest from reference TRBV2 and TRBJ1-5 gives the full variable domain: EPEVTQTPSHQVTQMGQEVILRCVPISNHLYFYWYRQILGQKVEFLVSFYNNEISEKSEIFDDQFSVERPDGSNFTLKIRSTKLEDSAMYFCASSVGDRYNQPQHFGDGTRLSIL.

This clone has only a few counts. The rearrangement uses TRBV6-1 and TRBJ2-7, with 7 nucleotides matching TRBD1. The CDR3 runs to 15 residues. CDR1 is MNHNS and CDR2 is SASEGT in the germline V gene. After removal of 1 base from V and 6 bases from J, the junction contained 9 bases not matched to a gene. The DNA of the CDR3 is TGTGCCAGCAGTGAAGTAGGGGGACAGTTTGCCGAGCAGTACTTC. Protein: CASSEVGGQFAEQYF.

The CDR3 spells CASSPGTVISGNTIYF. The CDR3 DNA is TGTGCCAGCTCACCCGGGACAGTAATCTCTGGAAACACCATATATTTT. J is TRBJ1-3 and V is TRBV18; 7 bases are shared with TRBD1. Trimming removed 3 bases from V and 0 bases from J; junction bases left unmatched: 5. The CDR3 is 16 residues long. Germline V CDR1 and CDR2: KGHSH, LQKENI.